This entry lists 15 T cell receptor beta chains sequenced from one sample in a study of cytomegalovirus exposure and HLA in healthy donors (dated by TCRdb to about 2017). The library relied on the immunoSEQ multiplex PCR assay. A mixture of 60 forward primers for TCR Vbeta segments and 13 reverse primers for TCR Jbeta segments was used in the multiplex PCR. Here the immuneACCESS table is served through TCRdb, limited to in-frame sequences with V and J called. Missing clones are a known gap in these copies; in checked studies unresolved V genes cover under half, and the rest lacks a known reason. Within this sample are 200,000 to 250,000 clones, with almost 70% of them counted one time only. The biggest ten clones account for around 2.6% of the sample. Sequencing was performed on PBMCs. The receptors come from a man aged 35-49 years in good health and CMV-seropositive.

This clone occurred a few times. The chain recombines TRBV5-1 with TRBJ1-2, with TRBD1 matching over 9 bases. With V trimmed by 4 bases and J by 8 bases, 9 bases remained unmatched. This CDR3 has 14 amino acids. The germline V gene has CDR1 SGHRS and CDR2 YFSETQ. The CDR3 sequence: CASSLQGTGNGYTF. The CDR3 DNA follows: TGCGCCAGCAGCCTTCAGGGGACAGGGAACGGCTACACCTTC.

This clone has more than one count but fewer than ten. The chain joins TRBV7-8 to TRBJ1-2, with a weak D call TRBD1 (6 bases). Germline V gene data show CDR1 as SGHVS and CDR2 as FQNEAQ. The V and J ends lost 5 bases and 4 bases respectively, with 20 bases between them. This CDR3 comprises 16 residues. The chain's CDR3 is CASSLGGEGVIYGYTF. CDR3 nucleotides: TGTGCCAGCAGCCTAGGGGGGGAAGGGGTCATCTATGGCTACACCTTC.

The chain combines TRBV19 with TRBJ1-1; tentatively, D is TRBD1 (5 bases). The CDR3 sequence is 13 residues long. Germline V gene sequence: CDR1 LNHDA, CDR2 SQIVND (reference sequence). V lost 7 bases to trimming and J lost 0 bases, with 9 bases between them. CDR3 loop: CASNRGMNTEAFF. The CDR3 region has the DNA TGTGCCAGTAATAGGGGCATGAACACTGAAGCTTTCTTT. Looking up the rest from reference TRBV19 and TRBJ1-1 gives the full variable domain: DGGITQSPKYLFRKEGQNVTLSCEQNLNHDAMYWYRQDPGQGLRLIYYSQIVNDFQKGDIAEGYSVSREKKESFPLTVTSAQKNPTAFYLCASNRGMNTEAFFGQGTRLTVV.

In its sample, this clone was seen once. The chain employs TRBV6-5 and TRBJ2-5; a weak D match, TRBD1 (6 bases). Trimming shortened V by 5 bases and J by 5 bases, and 6 bases separated the two germline ends. CDR1 is MNHEY, CDR2 SVGAGI, per germline. This CDR3 contains 11 residues. The CDR3 nucleotides read TGTGCCAGCAGTCAGGGGGAGACCCAGTACTTC. It codes for CASSQGETQYF.

This chain links TRBV4-1 with TRBJ2-3; D is possibly TRBD1 (6 bases). Trimming shortened V by 3 bases and J by 3 bases, and 19 bases separated the two germline ends. CDR1 is MGHRA and CDR2 is YSYEKL in the germline V gene. This CDR3 has 17 residues. The CDR3 sequence is CASSQGADHMETDTQYF. DNA of the CDR3: TGCGCCAGCAGCCAGGGGGCGGATCACATGGAGACAGATACGCAGTATTTT.

This chain joins TRBV5-4 and TRBJ2-5; 11 nucleotides align to TRBD2. The CDR3 totals 15 residues. CDR1 and CDR2 (germline): SGHNT, YYREEE (reference sequence). V shed 3 bases, J shed 4 bases, and the junction held 5 bases outside the gene matches. The CDR3 DNA sequence: TGTGCCAGCAGCTCTAAGGGGACTAGCGGAGAGACCCAGTACTTC. This encodes CASSSKGTSGETQYF.

This clone has only a few counts. The J gene is TRBJ2-7, the V gene TRBV28; 9 nucleotides agree with TRBD1. The CDR3 has 17 amino acids. V dropped 2 bases and J dropped 2; count of bases not matched to a gene: 10. Germline V gives CDR1 MDHEN, CDR2 SYDVKM. DNA for the CDR3: TGTGCCAGCAGTTTAGGCCTTGGGACAGGGAACCCCTACGAGCAGTACTTC. Translated, it gives CASSLGLGTGNPYEQYF.

V is TRBV5-1 and J is TRBJ1-2; tentative D call: TRBD1 (6 bases). The germline V gene has CDR1 SGHRS and CDR2 YFSETQ. CDR3 length: 13 amino acids. V lost 4 bases, J lost 6 bases, and 13 bases lay in between. The CDR3 loop reads CASSIGQLNGYTF. The CDR3 coding sequence is TGCGCCAGCAGCATCGGACAGCTAAATGGCTACACCTTC.

This clone came up a few times. The CDR3 nucleotides read TGTGCCAGCACCCTGGGACAGGGGAGGAATAATGAAAAACTGTTTTTT. Its protein is CASTLGQGRNNEKLFF. V is TRBV2 and J is TRBJ1-4, with 10 bases fitting TRBD1. Germline V lookup: CDR1 SNHLY, CDR2 FYNNEI. The V gene end was trimmed by 7 bases and the J gene end by 4 bases; junction bases not matched to a gene: 9. CDR3 length equals 16 residues.

Only a few counts were recorded for this clone. The chain joins TRBV6-1 to TRBJ2-7, with D possibly TRBD1 on 6 matching bases. The CDR3 consists of 15 residues. V lost 2 bases and J 3 bases, leaving 14 bases between the germline ends. Germline V gene sequence: CDR1 MNHNS, CDR2 SASEGT. For the CDR3, the DNA is TGTGCCAGCAGTGAAAGGGCAGGGGCAATCTACGAGCAGTACTTC. It encodes CASSERAGAIYEQYF.

This chain connects TRBV7-9 to TRBJ1-5; D is undetermined. Deletions cut 1 base from V and 7 bases from J, with 11 bases between. There are 14 residues in the CDR3. Germline CDR1 is SEHNR and CDR2 is FQNEAQ (reference sequence). This chain's CDR3 is CASSLVTERQPQHF. Here the CDR3 DNA reads TGTGCCAGCAGCTTAGTGACCGAGCGGCAGCCCCAGCATTTT.

The chain has TRBV5-1 and TRBJ1-1, with 9 nucleotides matching TRBD1. Trimming at V came to 6 bases and at J to 1 base, leaving 13 bases not matched to a gene. This CDR3 contains 17 residues. Germline V gene sequence: CDR1 SGHRS, CDR2 YFSETQ. CDR3 sequence reads: CASTPVRTGVGNTEAFF. Here the CDR3 DNA reads TGCGCCAGCACCCCGGTGAGGACAGGGGTAGGGAACACTGAAGCTTTCTTT.

The chain uses TRBV6-1 and TRBJ2-5, with 8 bases aligning to TRBD2. This CDR3 region has 17 residues. Looked up from germline, CDR1 is MNHNS and CDR2 is SASEGT. Trimming removed 4 bases from V and 2 bases from J; junction bases left unmatched: 12. The CDR3 DNA follows: TGTGCCAGCAGTGGAGGGTCTGCGGGGGGCCTACAAGAGACCCAGTACTTC. Residues: CASSGGSAGGLQETQYF.

The chain employs TRBV29-1 and TRBJ2-1; 10 bases map to TRBD2. Germline trimming cut 8 bases from V and 4 bases from J; bases unmatched to any gene: 8. The CDR3 covers 14 residues. The germline CDR1 and CDR2 sequences are SQVTM and ANQGSEA. CDR3 residues: CSSHPAGGYNEQFF. Here the CDR3 DNA reads TGCAGCTCCCACCCAGCGGGGGGGTACAATGAGCAGTTCTTC.

This clone was seen a single time. At one boundary the junction diverges from the germline segment, which might be a read error. The chain is built from TRBV7-9 and TRBJ2-1; TRBD1 matches 9 bases. This CDR3 is built from 17 residues. Germline V gene lookup returns CDR1 SEHNR and CDR2 FQNEAQ (reference sequence). The CDR3 sequence is CSSSPVGGQGGWNEQFF. CDR3 DNA: TGTTCCAGCAGCCCTGTCGGGGGACAGGGAGGGTGGAATGAGCAGTTCTTC.